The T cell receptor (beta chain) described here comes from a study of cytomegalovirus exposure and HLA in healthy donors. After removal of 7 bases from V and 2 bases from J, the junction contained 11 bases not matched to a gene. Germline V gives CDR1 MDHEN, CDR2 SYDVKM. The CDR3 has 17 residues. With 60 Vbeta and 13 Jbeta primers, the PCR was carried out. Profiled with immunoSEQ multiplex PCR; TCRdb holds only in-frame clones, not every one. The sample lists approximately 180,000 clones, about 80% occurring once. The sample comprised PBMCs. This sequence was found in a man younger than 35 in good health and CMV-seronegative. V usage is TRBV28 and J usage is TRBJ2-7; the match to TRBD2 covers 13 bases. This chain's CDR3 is CASTSVGLAGPAYEQYF. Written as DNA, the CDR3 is TGTGCCAGCACCTCCGTGGGACTAGCGGGACCGGCCTACGAGCAGTACTTC.